The TCR beta chain under discussion was sequenced for a study of blood T cell repertoires in COVID-19. Across the whole study: Whether acute or convalescent, the COVID-19 samples came from the United States, Italy and Spain. PBMCs, B-cell-depleted T cells, or T cells provided the cDNA or gDNA that made up the material.

The CDR3 runs 19 residues. After removal of 3 bases from V and 2 bases from J, the junction contained 11 bases not matched to a gene. CDR1 is LGHDT and CDR2 is YNNKEL in the germline V gene (reference sequence). In the authors' workflow: Estimated nucleated cell counts came from reference gene primer amplification. Here immunoSEQ multiplex PCR was the method, and the copy in TCRdb shows in-frame clones only, minus some. That table is the source of V, J and clone size, and D and trimming were worked out from the DNA. The sample contains about 82,000 clones, 78% of which appear only once. Seattle-derived patients entered the study during active infection and were followed longitudinally.

Material: peripheral blood. The receptor was derived from a man between 60 and 70 years old with COVID-19, enrolled during active disease. V usage is TRBV3-1 (or the pseudogene TRBV3-2) and J usage is TRBJ1-5; TRBD1 matches at 12 bases. CDR3 bases: TGTGCCAGCAGCCAGGCCTCGGGACAGGGGGCCTGGGGCAATCAGCCCCAGCATTTT. The encoded protein is CASSQASGQGAWGNQPQHF.